A single sample gave rise to the 14 T cell receptor beta chains below, sequenced in a study of metastatic and nonmetastatic thyroid tumors. TCRdb re-called clones from the PCR reads using MiXCR. The table includes about 32,000 clones, around 20% detected once. Not a single patient had been given any form of treatment at any point before undergoing thyroid surgery. The sample consisted of blood. The receptor source for this set is a female donor with papillary thyroid cancer or a benign thyroid nodule (not recorded which). Some clones in this sample may be carry-over from other donors' samples.

The chain carries TRBV3-1 and TRBJ2-1, with unresolved D. The CDR3 runs to 15 residues. The germline CDR1 and CDR2 sequences are LGHDT and YNNKEL (reference sequence). Trimming removed 0 bases from V and 8 bases from J, with 14 bases in between. The CDR3 here is CASSQDVAGVDEQFF. The CDR3 DNA sequence: TGTGCCAGCAGCCAAGATGTTGCAGGTGTCGATGAGCAGTTCTTC.

This chain joins TRBV24-1 and TRBJ2-1, with D tentatively TRBD1 (6 bases). The CDR3 contains 14 residues. Germline lookup yields CDR1 KGHDR and CDR2 SFDVKD. Trimming removed 4 bases from V and 6 bases from J, with 12 bases in between. The CDR3 reads CATSDPGTSNEQFF. For the CDR3, the DNA is TGTGCCACCAGTGACCCCGGGACAAGCAATGAGCAGTTCTTC.

The chain links TRBV5-1 to TRBJ2-2; D is undetermined. Germline lookup yields CDR1 SGHRS and CDR2 YFSETQ. Trimming shortened V by 6 bases and J by 7 bases, and 7 bases separated the two germline ends. The CDR3 consists of 11 residues. The CDR3 loop is CASNLNGELFF. CDR3 DNA: TGCGCCAGCAACCTAAACGGGGAGCTGTTTTTT.

This clone was seen repeatedly, ten times or more. V is TRBV10-3 and J is TRBJ2-3; D uncertain. V was shortened by 7 bases and J by 2 bases, with 10 bases between the two germline ends. Per the germline V gene, CDR1 is ENHRY and CDR2 is SYGVKD. The CDR3 is 13 amino acids. The CDR3 nucleotides are TGTGCCATCAATAACGGCCCCACAGATACGCAGTATTTT. This translates into CAINNGPTDTQYF.

This clone was observed a handful of times. This chain joins TRBV2 and TRBJ1-2; D is ambiguous. The germline V gene encodes CDR1 SNHLY and CDR2 FYNNEI. Trimming took off 2 bases at V and 2 bases at J, with 9 bases between the two ends. The CDR3 covers 14 residues. CDR3 in amino acids: CASSERPENYGYTF. DNA of the CDR3: TGTGCCAGCAGTGAAAGGCCAGAGAACTATGGCTACACCTTC.

This clone has a count of ten or more. Other DNA variants within this sample encode the same CDR3. The V gene is TRBV2, the J gene TRBJ2-7; possible D gene TRBD1, 5 bases. The CDR3 is 11 amino acids. CDR1 and CDR2 from the germline V gene are SNHLY and FYNNEI. The germline V and J ends were trimmed by 6 bases and 5 bases, with 8 bases remaining between them. The CDR3 spells CASRDIDEQYF. CDR3 coding DNA: TGTGCCAGCAGGGACATTGACGAGCAGTACTTC.

This clone is classed as medium-sized. This chain connects TRBV20-1 to TRBJ2-1; 8 positions match TRBD2. Germline V CDR1 and CDR2: DFQATT, SNEGSKA (reference sequence). The ends lost 4 bases at V and 6 bases at J; junction bases unmatched: 17. CDR3 length: 17 amino acids. The CDR3 here is CSANSREGRGTGNEQFF. CDR3 nucleotide sequence: TGCAGTGCTAATTCCCGGGAGGGCCGAGGAACGGGCAATGAGCAGTTCTTC.

This clone was seen ten or more times. The chain couples TRBV5-1 to TRBJ2-5, with 7 bases lining up with TRBD1. The trim removed 4 bases at V and 2 bases at J, leaving 5 bases unmatched. Germline V CDR1 and CDR2: SGHRS, YFSETQ. This CDR3 spans 14 amino acids. CDR3 in DNA: TGCGCCAGCAGCGTGGGGACAGATCAAGAGACCCAGTACTTC. This encodes CASSVGTDQETQYF.

This clone was counted many times. V is TRBV19 and J is TRBJ1-5, with 8 bases identical to TRBD1. The CDR3 is made up of 14 amino acids. Germline CDR1 reads LNHDA; CDR2 reads SQIVND (reference sequence). V shed 5 bases, J shed 11 bases, and the junction held 11 bases outside the gene matches. CDR3 nucleotide sequence: TGTGCCAGTAGTCCAGACAGGGGACTCGGGGCCCAGCATTTT. This encodes CASSPDRGLGAQHF.

This clone was seen at least ten times. A much more abundant neighbour one base away suggests this may be a read error. Different DNA sequences within this sample yield the same CDR3. The V and J genes are TRBV19 and TRBJ1-5; 7 nucleotides align to TRBD1. In germline, CDR1 is LNHDA, CDR2 SQIVND (reference sequence). The CDR3 loop spans 13 amino acids. The CDR3 spells CAASQGGHQPQHF. For the CDR3, the DNA is TGTGCTGCGAGTCAGGGGGGTCACCAGCCCCAGCATTTT.

This clone was seen repeatedly, ten times or more. The chain links TRBV27 to TRBJ1-5; tentative D call: TRBD1 (5 bases). The CDR3 covers 15 residues. V lost 8 bases to trimming and J lost 0 bases, with 14 bases between them. CDR1 and CDR2 from the germline V gene are MNHEY and SMNVEV (reference sequence). Here the CDR3 DNA reads TGTGCCAGCTCGTCCGGACAACATAGCAATCAGCCCCAGCATTTT. Protein sequence: CASSSGQHSNQPQHF.

This clone was counted between two and nine times. V is TRBV6-6 and J is TRBJ2-5; no definite D call. This CDR3 is 14 amino acids long. V gave up 0 bases and J gave up 5 bases, with 10 bases separating them. Germline loops: CDR1 MNHNY, CDR2 SVGAGI (reference sequence). This CDR3 reads CASSYSESLETQYF. CDR3 in DNA: TGTGCCAGCAGTTACTCGGAAAGTCTCGAGACCCAGTACTTC.

The V call is TRBV5-1, the J call TRBJ2-3; D unresolved. From germline, CDR1 is SGHRS and CDR2 YFSETQ. V was trimmed by 7 bases and J by 0 bases, leaving 9 bases between them. This CDR3 region has 13 residues. The CDR3 region is CASGLSSTDTQYF. CDR3 DNA: TGCGCCAGCGGCCTTTCGAGCACAGATACGCAGTATTTT.

This rearrangement joins TRBV5-6 to TRBJ2-7; no firm D call. There are 16 residues in the CDR3. V was clipped by 3 bases and J by 0 bases, with 16 bases between them. The germline V gene has CDR1 SGHDT and CDR2 YYEEEE. CDR3 coding DNA: TGTGCCAGCAGCTCAACTACGGGTCCCACCTCCTACGAGCAGTACTTC. It yields the protein CASSSTTGPTSYEQYF.